Below are 11 T cell receptor beta chains sequenced from a single sample in a study of T cells in Graves' hyperthyroidism and ophthalmopathy. TCR beta CDR3 regions were amplified from RNA. The HTBI primer set was used in a first-round RT-PCR of the TCR CDR3. MiXCR, applied by TCRdb to the multiplex PCR reads, yields one record per CDR3 protein. The sample lists 800,000 or so distinct CDR3 sequences, over 35% occurring once. The material sequenced was blood. The receptors here all came from a young man with Graves' hyperthyroidism.

This rearrangement joins TRBV7-8 to TRBJ2-5; unclear D gene. The V gene's germline CDR1 is SGHVS and CDR2 FQNEAQ. V was pared by 5 bases and J by 1 base, with 20 bases between. This CDR3 spans 17 amino acids. CDR3 sequence reads: CASSVPQAWGIQETQYF. The CDR3 DNA sequence: TGTGCCAGCAGCGTCCCCCAGGCGTGGGGAATCCAAGAGACCCAGTACTTC. The variable domain in full, with the rest retrieved from reference TRBV7-8 and TRBJ2-5, is GAGVSQSPRYKVAKRGQDVALRCDPISGHVSLFWYQQALGQGPEFLTYFQNEAQLDKSGLPSDRFFAERPEGSVSTLKIQRTQQEDSAVYLCASSVPQAWGIQETQYFGPGTRLLVL.

The V call is TRBV6-5, the J call TRBJ1-2, with D uncertain. Between the trimmed V and J ends, which lost 2 bases and 2 bases, there was a span of 18 bases. This CDR3 is 17 amino acids long. Looked up from germline, CDR1 is MNHEY and CDR2 is SVGAGI. CDR3 residues: CASSYRLTREGNYGYTF. CDR3 DNA: TGTGCCAGCAGTTACCGCCTGACAAGGGAAGGGAACTATGGCTACACCTTC.

A few counts support this clonotype. This chain uses TRBV6-5 with TRBJ1-4; D call uncertain. The V gene's germline CDR1 is MNHEY and CDR2 SVGAGI. This CDR3 contains 15 residues. The V end lost 4 bases, the J end lost 3 bases, and 12 bases lay between the germline ends. DNA for the CDR3: TGTGCCAGCAGTTCCGCGACCGGGGCTAATGAAAAACTGTTTTTT. Protein sequence: CASSSATGANEKLFF.

This clonotype has ten or more counts. The V gene is TRBV20-1, the J gene TRBJ1-1; 7 bases agree with TRBD1. The CDR3 consists of 14 residues. Per the germline V gene, CDR1 is DFQATT and CDR2 is SNEGSKA (reference sequence). The V gene end was trimmed by 6 bases and the J gene end by 10 bases; junction bases not matched to a gene: 17. The CDR3 region has the DNA TGCAGTGCAACCATCCAGGGGGGAGCTGGTGGAGCTTTCTTT. Residues: CSATIQGGAGGAFF.

This clonotype was counted between two and nine times. The V gene is TRBV9, the J gene TRBJ1-4; 9 bases map to TRBD1. With V trimmed by 4 bases and J by 6 bases, 10 bases remained unmatched. The CDR3 is made up of 16 amino acids. The V gene's germline CDR1 is SGDLS and CDR2 YYNGEE. CDR3 sequence (DNA): TGTGCCAGCAGCTCCTACTCGGGACAGGGAGATGAAAAACTGTTTTTT. It specifies CASSSYSGQGDEKLFF. Based on the CDR3 plus reference TRBV9 and TRBJ1-4, the full variable domain is DSGVTQTPKHLITATGQRVTLRCSPRSGDLSVYWYQQSLDQGLQFLIQYYNGEERAKGNILERFSAQQFPDLHSELNLSSLELGDSALYFCASSSYSGQGDEKLFFGSGTQLSVL.

This clonotype showed up many times. The chain links TRBV29-1 to TRBJ1-1; no clear D gene. Trimming left V 4 bases short and J 7 bases short, with 10 bases between. CDR3 length: 11 amino acids. The germline gives CDR1 SQVTM, CDR2 ANQGSEA. CDR3 bases: TGCAGCGTTGTGACCTCGGGTGAAGCTTTCTTT. Its protein is CSVVTSGEAFF.

This clonotype appeared many times. One end of the junction is discordant with germline, which a read error may explain. This chain uses TRBV7-7 with TRBJ1-3, with D perhaps matching TRBD1 (5 bases). Looked up from germline, CDR1 is SSHAT and CDR2 is FNYEAQ (reference sequence). CDR3 length equals 16 residues. This CDR3 is CASSLVRRGSGNTIYF. The CDR3 DNA reads as TGTGCTAGCAGCTTAGTGAGGAGGGGCTCTGGAAACACCATATATTTT.

This rearrangement joins TRBV24-1 to TRBJ1-1; D remains ambiguous. Germline V gene sequence: CDR1 KGHDR, CDR2 SFDVKD. Trimming cost V 5 bases and J 3 bases, with 9 bases left between them. The CDR3 loop spans 13 amino acids. The DNA of the CDR3 is TGTGCCACCAGTGGGGTAGCGGACACTGAAGCTTTCTTT. Its translation: CATSGVADTEAFF.

The V gene is TRBV6-5, the J gene TRBJ1-2; maybe TRBD1 (5 bases). The CDR3 consists of 13 residues. Trimming stripped 6 bases from V and 1 base from J, with 9 bases between. Germline V gene data show CDR1 as MNHEY and CDR2 as SVGAGI. Here the CDR3 reads CASRPGINYGYTF. The CDR3 region has the DNA TGTGCCAGCAGACCAGGGATTAACTATGGCTACACCTTC.

This clonotype was recorded many times. The CDR3 loop reads CAISGQGVNTEAFF. DNA of the CDR3: TGTGCCATCAGTGGGCAGGGTGTGAACACTGAAGCTTTCTTT. The gene calls are TRBV10-3 and TRBJ1-1; D might be TRBD1 (5 bases). V shed 4 bases and J shed 0 bases, with 9 bases lying between them. Germline lookup yields CDR1 ENHRY and CDR2 SYGVKD. CDR3 length equals 14 residues.

This clonotype was detected many times. The chain is built from TRBV7-8 and TRBJ1-2; TRBD1 aligns across 7 bases. The germline gives CDR1 SGHVS, CDR2 FQNEAQ. The ends lost 5 bases at V and 7 bases at J; junction bases unmatched: 7. The CDR3 totals 13 residues. The CDR3: CASSTRQGAGYTF. The CDR3, as DNA: TGTGCCAGCAGCACCCGACAGGGTGCTGGCTACACCTTC.